The 21 T cell receptor beta chains below were found in one sample sequenced in a study of OX40 agonist ivuxolimab in advanced cancers. Using immunoSEQ multiplex PCR, the repertoire was profiled, and TCRdb retains in-frame clones only, with some absent. The profile covers some 19,000 clones, with around 86% appearing a single time and 20% to 25% taken by the ten largest. Sequencing used CD4+ or CD8+ T cells sorted from blood, obtained in a trial of the OX40 agonist ivuxolimab. These TCRs come from an adult with an advanced solid tumor such as melanoma, head and neck, liver or kidney cancer.

CDR3 coding DNA: TGTGCCAGCAGCTTATCGGGGGGAGGCGCAGAGACCCAGTACTTC. This sequence encodes CASSLSGGGAETQYF. The chain carries TRBV7-3 and TRBJ2-5; 7 bases map to TRBD2. The germline V gene encodes CDR1 SGHTA and CDR2 FQGTGA. The CDR3 contains 15 residues. With 2 bases clipped from V and 4 bases from J, the junction kept 7 bases outside the gene matches.

The CDR3 bases are TGTGCCAGCACCCTACAGGGCACTAACGAGCAGTACTTC. Amino acids: CASTLQGTNEQYF. V usage is TRBV28 and J usage is TRBJ2-7; TRBD1 is a possible D gene (6 bases). The germline gives CDR1 MDHEN, CDR2 SYDVKM. The CDR3 has 13 residues. With 7 bases removed from V and 5 bases from J, the gap between germline ends came to 15 bases.

This clone showed up just a few times. The genes are TRBV29-1 and TRBJ2-7; D remains ambiguous. The CDR3 extends over 12 amino acids. The germline V and J ends were trimmed by 3 bases and 5 bases, with 11 bases remaining between them. The germline CDR1 and CDR2 sequences are SQVTM and ANQGSEA. The CDR3 DNA sequence: TGCAGCGTTGACGCTGGAGCACACGAGCAGTACTTC. Its translation is CSVDAGAHEQYF.

This chain connects TRBV27 to TRBJ2-5; tentative D call: TRBD1 (6 bases). The CDR3 totals 17 residues. CDR1 is MNHEY and CDR2 is SMNVEV in the germline V gene (reference sequence). The V end lost 2 bases, the J end lost 2 bases, and 18 bases lay between the germline ends. CDR3 region: CASSLQGSTPGQETQYF. The CDR3, as DNA: TGTGCCAGCAGTTTACAGGGGTCGACCCCCGGGCAAGAGACCCAGTACTTC.

The rearrangement joins TRBV10-1 to TRBJ2-7; 9 bases agree with TRBD1. Germline lookup yields CDR1 WNHNN and CDR2 SYGVQD (reference sequence). CDR3 length: 16 residues. V shed 6 bases, J shed 2 bases, and the junction held 11 bases outside the gene matches. Here the CDR3 reads CASSPGPGQGPYEQYF. CDR3 sequence (DNA): TGCGCCAGCAGCCCAGGACCGGGACAGGGTCCCTACGAGCAGTACTTC.

V and J are TRBV2 and TRBJ2-5, with D maybe TRBD1 (5 bases). Trimming took 6 bases from V and 5 from J, leaving 10 bases between them. The CDR3 covers 12 residues. The germline CDR1 and CDR2 sequences are SNHLY and FYNNEI. The CDR3 region is CASRTGAETQYF. For the CDR3, the DNA is TGTGCCAGCAGAACTGGGGCGGAGACCCAGTACTTC.

The chain uses TRBV7-3 and TRBJ1-1; possible D gene TRBD1, 5 bases. CDR1 is SGHTA and CDR2 is FQGTGA in the germline V gene. The CDR3 length is 13 residues. The V end lost 3 bases, the J end lost 4 bases, and 9 bases lay between the germline ends. The CDR3 here is CASSLGGVTEAFF. The CDR3 bases are TGTGCCAGCAGCTTGGGGGGTGTCACTGAAGCTTTCTTT.

The chain recombines TRBV9 with TRBJ2-7; 7 bases map to TRBD1. J gave up 0 bases and V 3 bases, and 3 bases lay outside the gene matches. The CDR3 has 14 amino acids. Germline CDR1 SGDLS, CDR2 YYNGEE. The CDR3 coding sequence is TGTGCCAGCAGCGAGACAGGGAGCTCCTACGAGCAGTACTTC. Protein: CASSETGSSYEQYF.

The chain is built from TRBV7-3 and TRBJ2-3, with TRBD2 matching 7 bases. Losses at the gene ends were 0 bases for V and 0 bases for J; bases not matched to a gene: 9. Per the germline V gene, CDR1 is SGHTA and CDR2 is FQGTGA. The CDR3 has 18 amino acids. The CDR3 sequence is CASSLTGGLAASTDTQYF. As DNA, the CDR3 is TGTGCCAGCAGCTTAACGGGCGGGCTAGCGGCTAGCACAGATACGCAGTATTTT.

This clone is large within its sample. The V gene is TRBV7-8, the J gene TRBJ2-5; D remains ambiguous. The CDR3 totals 16 residues. CDR1 and CDR2 (germline): SGHVS, FQNEAQ. Trimming left V 0 bases short and J 2 bases short, with 13 bases between. CDR3 DNA: TGTGCCAGCAGCTTAGCGGTGGGAAGTCCGCAAGAGACCCAGTACTTC. Its protein is CASSLAVGSPQETQYF.

The table lists this clone with a count of one. V usage is TRBV4-2 and J usage is TRBJ1-6; a possible D gene is TRBD1 (5 bases). The germline V gene has CDR1 LGHNA and CDR2 YNFKEQ. V dropped 4 bases and J dropped 8 bases, with 21 bases sitting between them. The CDR3 is 17 residues long. The CDR3 bases are TGTGCCAGCAGCCCGGCAGGGACCGACCTCCGGGATTCACCCCTCCACTTT. Translated: CASSPAGTDLRDSPLHF.

The chain links TRBV7-6 to TRBJ2-1, with D hard to call. The CDR3 sequence is 13 residues long. Per the germline V gene, CDR1 is SGHVS and CDR2 is FNYEAQ. Deletions cut 8 bases from V and 4 bases from J, with 12 bases between. CDR3 amino acids: CASSRGYYNEQFF. CDR3 DNA sequence: TGTGCCAGCTCTAGAGGATATTACAATGAGCAGTTCTTC. The complete variable domain, with remaining parts taken from reference TRBV7-6 and TRBJ2-1, reads GAGVSQSPRYKVTKRGQDVALRCDPISGHVSLYWYRQALGQGPEFLTYFNYEAQQDKSGLPNDRFSAERPEGSISTLTIQRTEQRDSAMYRCASSRGYYNEQFFGPGTRLTVL.

Concerning this clone: The junction does not match germline at one end; this may be a read error. The chain couples TRBV7-7 to TRBJ1-4, with D unresolved. The CDR3 extends over 15 amino acids. Germline V CDR1 and CDR2: SSHAT, FNYEAQ (reference sequence). CDR3 bases: TGTGCTAGCAGCTTAGATGGCAGCGGTAATGAAAAACTGTTTTTT. This encodes CASSLDGSGNEKLFF.

J is TRBJ2-1 and V is TRBV27; 12 bases map to TRBD2. The V segment lost 0 bases and the J segment 4 bases; nucleotides outside the gene matches: 1. CDR3 length equals 16 residues. Germline V CDR1 and CDR2: MNHEY, SMNVEV (reference sequence). In DNA form, the CDR3 reads TGTGCCAGCAGTTTATCGACTAGCGGGAGTTACAATGAGCAGTTCTTC. It yields the protein CASSLSTSGSYNEQFF.

The rearrangement uses TRBV11-3 and TRBJ2-3, with a possible D match to TRBD2 (6 bases). V lost 6 bases and J 9 bases, leaving 13 bases between the germline ends. Germline assignment: CDR1 SGHNT and CDR2 YENEEA. This CDR3 has 12 amino acids. The CDR3 DNA reads TGTGCCAGCAGTAGCCGGGACTCAACGCAGTATTTT. As protein: CASSSRDSTQYF.

This sequence joins TRBV7-9 and TRBJ2-7; 7 bases align to TRBD2. Germline values: CDR1 SEHNR, CDR2 FQNEAQ (reference sequence). Trimming at V came to 4 bases and at J to 1 base, leaving 7 bases not matched to a gene. This CDR3 spans 15 amino acids. The CDR3: CASSSGGVSSYEQYF. The CDR3 DNA reads as TGTGCCAGCAGCTCGGGGGGAGTGAGTTCCTACGAGCAGTACTTC.

V is TRBV21-1 and J is TRBJ2-7; the D call of TRBD2 is as the table states it, not checked on the DNA. TRBV21-1 is given as a pseudogene. The CDR3 contains 14 residues. CDR3 amino acids: CASSIDGKDYEQYF. The CDR3, as DNA: TGTGCCAGCAGCATCGACGGGAAGGACTACGAGCAGTACTTC.

The V call is TRBV27, the J call TRBJ2-3, with D possibly matching TRBD2 (6 bases). Germline assignment: CDR1 MNHEY and CDR2 SMNVEV (reference sequence). Deletions cut 8 bases from V and 2 bases from J, with 26 bases between. CDR3 length equals 18 residues. CDR3 amino acids: CASLQFPNTRGDTDTQYF. CDR3 nucleotide sequence: TGTGCCAGCCTCCAATTTCCTAATACGCGGGGCGACACAGATACGCAGTATTTT.

The chain joins TRBV4-1 to TRBJ2-7, with 12 positions matching TRBD2. The CDR3 runs to 19 residues. The V segment lost 0 bases and the J segment 3 bases; nucleotides outside the gene matches: 12. CDR1 and CDR2 from the germline V gene are MGHRA and YSYEKL. Written as DNA, the CDR3 is TGCGCCAGCAGCCAAGAAGGAGGACTAGCGGGAAAGAGAGGCTACGAGCAGTACTTC. Translating gives CASSQEGGLAGKRGYEQYF.

The CDR3 nucleotides are TGTGCCAGCAGTCAAAGCGGGAGTGAGACCCAGTACTTC. Protein product: CASSQSGSETQYF. V and J are TRBV28 and TRBJ2-5, with 8 bases fitting TRBD2. The CDR3 sequence is 13 residues long. The ends lost 5 bases at V and 5 bases at J; junction bases unmatched: 4. Per germline, CDR1 MDHEN and CDR2 SYDVKM.

The V and J genes are TRBV19 and TRBJ2-7; the D gene is possibly TRBD2 (7 bases). The CDR3 loop spans 17 amino acids. Germline CDR1 is LNHDA and CDR2 is SQIVND (reference sequence). V lost 4 bases and J 2 bases, leaving 21 bases between the germline ends. CDR3 sequence: CASSTPLGGASTYEQYF. CDR3 sequence (DNA): TGTGCCAGTAGTACCCCCTTAGGGGGGGCGAGCACCTACGAGCAGTACTTC. Filled out from reference TRBV19 and TRBJ2-7, the complete variable domain reads DGGITQSPKYLFRKEGQNVTLSCEQNLNHDAMYWYRQDPGQGLRLIYYSQIVNDFQKGDIAEGYSVSREKKESFPLTVTSAQKNPTAFYLCASSTPLGGASTYEQYFGPGTRLTVT.